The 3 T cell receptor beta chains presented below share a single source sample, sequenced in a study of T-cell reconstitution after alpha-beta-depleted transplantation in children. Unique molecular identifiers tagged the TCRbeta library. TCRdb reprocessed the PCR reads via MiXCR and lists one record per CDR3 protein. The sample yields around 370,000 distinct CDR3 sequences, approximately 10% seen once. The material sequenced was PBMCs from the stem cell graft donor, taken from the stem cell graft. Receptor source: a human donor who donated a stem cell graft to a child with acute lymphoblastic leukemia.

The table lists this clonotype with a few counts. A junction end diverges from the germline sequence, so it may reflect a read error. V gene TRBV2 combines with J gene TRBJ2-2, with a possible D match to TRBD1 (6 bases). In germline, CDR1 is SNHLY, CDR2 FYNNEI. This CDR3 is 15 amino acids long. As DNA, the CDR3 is TGTGCCAGCAGTGAAGCGACAGGACCCACCCGGGAGCTGTTTTTT. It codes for CASSEATGPTRELFF.

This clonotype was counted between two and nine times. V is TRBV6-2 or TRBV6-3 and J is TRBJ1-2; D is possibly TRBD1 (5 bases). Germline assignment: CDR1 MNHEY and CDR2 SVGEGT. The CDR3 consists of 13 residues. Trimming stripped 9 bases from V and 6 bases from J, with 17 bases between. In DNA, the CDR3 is TGTGCCAGTGGTTCGGGGCGAACGAATGGCTACACCTTC. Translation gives CASGSGRTNGYTF.

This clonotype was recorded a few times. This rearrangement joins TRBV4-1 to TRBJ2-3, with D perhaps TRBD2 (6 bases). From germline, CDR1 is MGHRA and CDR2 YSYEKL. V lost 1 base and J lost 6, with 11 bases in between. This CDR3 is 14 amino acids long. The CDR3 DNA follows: TGCGCCAGCAGCCAAGTAGGAGGGAGGGATACGCAGTATTTT. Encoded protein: CASSQVGGRDTQYF.